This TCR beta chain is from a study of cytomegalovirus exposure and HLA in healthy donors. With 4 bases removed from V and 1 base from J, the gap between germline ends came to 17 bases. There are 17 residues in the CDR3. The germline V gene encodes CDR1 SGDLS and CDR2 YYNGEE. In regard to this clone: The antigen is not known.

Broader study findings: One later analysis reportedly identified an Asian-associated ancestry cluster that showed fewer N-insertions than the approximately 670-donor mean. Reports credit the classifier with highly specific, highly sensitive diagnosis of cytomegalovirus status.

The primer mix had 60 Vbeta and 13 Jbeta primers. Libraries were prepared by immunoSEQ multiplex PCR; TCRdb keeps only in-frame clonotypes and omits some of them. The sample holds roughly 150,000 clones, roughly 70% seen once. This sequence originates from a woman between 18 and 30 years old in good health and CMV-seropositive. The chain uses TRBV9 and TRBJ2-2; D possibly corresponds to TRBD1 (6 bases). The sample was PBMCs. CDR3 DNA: TGTGCCAGCAGCCCCGCGGTCTGGACAGAGAACACCGGGGAGCTGTTTTTT. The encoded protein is CASSPAVWTENTGELFF.